The text below deals with one T cell receptor (beta chain). No antigen is known for it. The data stem from a study of cytomegalovirus exposure and HLA in healthy donors. Study results and caveats: According to the study, roughly 160 TCR beta chains were cytomegalovirus-associated. A further, later analysis showed that HLA-associated TCR beta chains (compared with equally common others) were more clonally expanded.

Primers for the PCR totalled 60 Vbeta and 13 Jbeta. Produced via immunoSEQ multiplex PCR; TCRdb's table is partial and in-frame only. This table holds fewer than 200,000 clones, more than 65% found once. Deletions cut 2 bases from V and 3 bases from J, with 17 bases between. The CDR3 has 15 amino acids. Germline V gene sequence: CDR1 GTSNPN, CDR2 SVGIG (reference sequence). Sequenced: PBMCs. The gene calls are TRBV30 and TRBJ2-7, with TRBD1 as a possible D gene (6 bases). This TCR was recovered from a female donor in good health and CMV-seronegative. CDR3 sequence (DNA): TGTGCCTGGAGTCTTGAGGCAGGGGAAGGCTACGAGCAGTACTTC. This encodes CAWSLEAGEGYEQYF.